This TCR beta chain stems from a study of T cell clonality in common variable immunodeficiency. Germline V gene lookup returns CDR1 GTSNPN and CDR2 SVGIG (reference sequence). With 3 bases clipped from V and 3 bases from J, the junction kept 2 bases outside the gene matches. The CDR3 totals 13 residues. In its sample, this clone was seen many times. The read gets to within 3 residues of the CDR3 end, and the germline J gene fills in the rest. Clones were sequenced by immunoSEQ multiplex PCR, and TCRdb holds only the in-frame ones, with some missing. The sample was found to contain approximately 50,000 clones, and every one recurs. Blood samples were heparinized, roughly 5 to 8 ml per donor.

The sequencing input was peripheral blood mononuclear cells. The clonotype was recovered from a person aged 18 to 75 in good health. The chain combines TRBV30 with TRBJ1-5; TRBD1 agrees at 7 bases. The DNA read from the CDR3 is TGTGCCTGGAGGACAGGGTCCAATCAGCCC. Amino acid sequence: CAWRTGSNQP. The whole CDR3 protein reads CAWRTGSNQPQHF.